The 15 T cell receptor beta chains listed next were all sequenced from one sample in a study of control samples from healthy donors and cancer patients. Method: immunoSEQ multiplex PCR; TCRdb's copy keeps in-frame clones and lacks some. The table has about 69,000 clones, roughly 80% seen once; the top ten hold about 3%. The sequenced sample consisted of PBMCs. The source is a woman aged 45 to 65 with lung cancer.

The V call is TRBV3-1 (or the pseudogene TRBV3-2), the J call TRBJ1-6; no clear D. Germline values: CDR1 LGHDT, CDR2 YNNKEL (reference sequence). Trimming left V 4 bases short and J 7 bases short, with 8 bases between. This CDR3 comprises 13 residues. Here the CDR3 reads CASSPGINSPLHF. The CDR3 DNA reads as TGTGCCAGCAGCCCGGGGATAAATTCACCCCTCCACTTT.

This sequence joins TRBV6-2 or TRBV6-3 and TRBJ1-2, with D possibly TRBD1 on 5 matching bases. This CDR3 region has 15 residues. CDR1 and CDR2 (germline): MNHEY, SVGEGT. V dropped 0 bases and J dropped 5 bases, with 13 bases sitting between them. The CDR3 region has the DNA TGTGCCAGCAGTTACTCGACTTCGGGGGGGTATGGCTACACCTTC. It codes for CASSYSTSGGYGYTF.

This clone was found once. The chain combines TRBV6-2 or TRBV6-3 with TRBJ2-1; D not resolved. Trimming took 4 bases from V and 4 from J, leaving 11 bases between them. Germline V gene lookup returns CDR1 MNHEY and CDR2 SVGEGT. The CDR3 is 14 amino acids. For the CDR3, the DNA is TGTGCCAGCAGTTCCTTCGACGGATACAATGAGCAGTTCTTC. It specifies CASSSFDGYNEQFF.

This rearrangement joins TRBV5-4 to TRBJ2-1; possible D gene TRBD2, 7 bases. The germline gives CDR1 SGHNT, CDR2 YYREEE (reference sequence). The CDR3 sequence is 13 residues long. The germline V and J ends were trimmed by 2 bases and 9 bases, with 12 bases remaining between them. The CDR3 region is CASSFPGGTEQFF. The DNA for the CDR3 is TGTGCCAGCAGCTTCCCGGGGGGCACTGAGCAGTTCTTC. Combining the CDR3 with reference TRBV5-4 and TRBJ2-1 gives the whole variable domain ETGVTQSPTHLIKTRGQQVTLRCSSQSGHNTVSWYQQALGQGPQFIFQYYREEENGRGNFPPRFSGLQFPNYSSELNVNALELDDSALYLCASSFPGGTEQFFGPGTRLTVL.

The V call is TRBV4-1, the J call TRBJ2-2; 10 bases are a match to TRBD2. The CDR3 spans 16 residues. V dropped 1 base and J dropped 4; count of bases not matched to a gene: 3. The germline V gene encodes CDR1 MGHRA and CDR2 YSYEKL. The DNA for the CDR3 is TGCGCCAGCAGCCAAGGCAGCGGGGGGGCCACCGGGGAGCTGTTTTTT. Protein product: CASSQGSGGATGELFF.

V usage is TRBV12-3 or TRBV12-4 and J usage is TRBJ1-1; the D is unclear. The CDR3 covers 11 residues. V was cut by 4 bases and J by 8 bases, with 8 bases left in between. CDR3 loop: CASSYRVEAFF. CDR3 DNA sequence: TGTGCCAGCAGTTACCGGGTCGAAGCTTTCTTT.

This clone was observed a handful of times. This sequence joins TRBV6-4 and TRBJ2-6; D is uncertain. This CDR3 is 14 amino acids long. V was shortened by 2 bases and J by 0 bases, with 2 bases between the two germline ends. The germline CDR1 and CDR2 sequences are MRHNA and SNTAGT. The CDR3 is CASSDTSGANVLTF. CDR3 coding DNA: TGTGCCAGCAGTGACACCTCTGGGGCCAACGTCCTGACTTTC.

This clone was detected a few times. The chain couples TRBV2 to TRBJ2-1; 13 bases are a match to TRBD2. The CDR3 has 16 amino acids. CDR1 and CDR2 from the germline V gene are SNHLY and FYNNEI. J lost 8 bases, V lost 6 bases, and 10 bases had no gene match. CDR3 in amino acids: CASRRLAGGSGDEQFF. The DNA for the CDR3 is TGTGCCAGCAGAAGACTAGCGGGGGGCTCGGGGGATGAGCAGTTCTTC. Complete variable domain (other parts from reference TRBV2 and TRBJ2-1): EPEVTQTPSHQVTQMGQEVILRCVPISNHLYFYWYRQILGQKVEFLVSFYNNEISEKSEIFDDQFSVERPDGSNFTLKIRSTKLEDSAMYFCASRRLAGGSGDEQFFGPGTRLTVL.

Only one count was recorded for this clone. J is TRBJ1-6 and V is TRBV18; D ambiguous. The CDR3 contains 15 residues. In germline, CDR1 is KGHSH, CDR2 LQKENI. V lost 2 bases to trimming and J lost 0 bases, with 5 bases between them. The CDR3 bases are TGTGCCAGCTCACCAGGAGACTCCTATAATTCACCCCTCCACTTT. Its protein product is CASSPGDSYNSPLHF. The full variable domain, completed using reference TRBV18 and TRBJ1-6, is NAGVMQNPRHLVRRRGQEARLRCSPMKGHSHVYWYRQLPEEGLKFMVYLQKENIIDESGMPKERFSAEFPKEGPSILRIQQVVRGDSAAYFCASSPGDSYNSPLHFGNGTRLTVT.

This clone was counted a single time. This chain uses TRBV4-3 with TRBJ1-1; weak D call: TRBD1 (5 bases). This CDR3 is 17 amino acids long. Trimming shortened V by 1 base and J by 1 base, and 16 bases separated the two germline ends. Germline V gene lookup returns CDR1 LGHNA and CDR2 YSLEER. The CDR3 protein is CASSQAARVGGNTEAFF. CDR3 DNA: TGCGCCAGCAGCCAAGCGGCGAGGGTTGGGGGGAACACTGAAGCTTTCTTT.

This clone has a handful of counts. The V call is TRBV11-3, the J call TRBJ2-7, with D uncertain. The CDR3 is 14 amino acids. V lost 3 bases and J 0 bases, leaving 9 bases between the germline ends. Germline V CDR1 and CDR2: SGHNT, YENEEA. DNA for the CDR3: TGTGCCAGCAGCTTCCAACCGGACTCCTACGAGCAGTACTTC. It translates to CASSFQPDSYEQYF.

V and J are TRBV12-3 or TRBV12-4 and TRBJ2-1; TRBD2 is a possible D gene (7 bases). V was pared by 5 bases and J by 5 bases, with 10 bases between. The CDR3 spans 13 residues. The CDR3 DNA is TGTGCCAGCAGTCGGGGGGCAAACAATGAGCAGTTCTTC. It encodes CASSRGANNEQFF.

This chain joins TRBV21-1 and TRBJ2-2; TRBD1 is the table's D call and was not checked against the DNA. TRBV21-1 is a documented pseudogene. The CDR3 is made up of 15 amino acids. The DNA of the CDR3 is TGTGCCAGCAGCACGGGACAGGGTAACACCGGGGAGCTGTTTTTT. The encoded protein is CASSTGQGNTGELFF.

The rearrangement uses TRBV11-2 and TRBJ2-3, with 7 bases matching TRBD1. Germline values: CDR1 SGHAT, CDR2 FQNNGV. This CDR3 has 15 residues. Losses at the gene ends were 0 bases for V and 5 bases for J; bases not matched to a gene: 5. CDR3 DNA: TGTGCCAGCAGCTTAGAGAGGGGGCAGAGAGATACGCAGTATTTT. Amino acid sequence: CASSLERGQRDTQYF.

The CDR3 coding sequence is TGTGCCAGCTCACCCTTGGGAGGTGGCAATCAGCCCCAGCATTTT. It encodes CASSPLGGGNQPQHF. The rearrangement links TRBV18 to TRBJ1-5; D call uncertain. Trimming cost V 3 bases and J 2 bases, with 11 bases left between them. Per germline, CDR1 KGHSH and CDR2 LQKENI. This CDR3 spans 15 amino acids.